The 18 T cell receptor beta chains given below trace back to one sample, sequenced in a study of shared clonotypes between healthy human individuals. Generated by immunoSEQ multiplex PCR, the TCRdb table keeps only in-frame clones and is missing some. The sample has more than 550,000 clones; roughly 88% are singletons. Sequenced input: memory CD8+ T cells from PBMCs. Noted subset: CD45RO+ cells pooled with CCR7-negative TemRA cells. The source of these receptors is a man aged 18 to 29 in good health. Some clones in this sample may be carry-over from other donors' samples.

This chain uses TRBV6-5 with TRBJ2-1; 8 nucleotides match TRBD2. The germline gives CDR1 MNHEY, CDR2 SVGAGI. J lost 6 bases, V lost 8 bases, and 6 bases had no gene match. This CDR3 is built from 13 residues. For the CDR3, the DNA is TGTGCCAGCTGTACGGGAGGGGGCAATGAGCAGTTCTTC. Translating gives CASCTGGGNEQFF.

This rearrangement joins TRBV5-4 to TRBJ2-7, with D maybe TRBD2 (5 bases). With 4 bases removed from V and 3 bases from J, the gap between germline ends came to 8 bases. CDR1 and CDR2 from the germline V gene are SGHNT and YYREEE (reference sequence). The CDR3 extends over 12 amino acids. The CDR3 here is CASSPRGYEQYF. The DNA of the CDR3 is TGTGCCAGCAGCCCCCGGGGCTACGAGCAGTACTTC.

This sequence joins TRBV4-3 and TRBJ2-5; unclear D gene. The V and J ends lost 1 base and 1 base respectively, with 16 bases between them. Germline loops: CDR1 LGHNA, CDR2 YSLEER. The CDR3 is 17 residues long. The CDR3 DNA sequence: TGCGCCAGCAGCCAAGGCCCTTGGGAAGGGATCCAAGAGACCCAGTACTTC. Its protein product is CASSQGPWEGIQETQYF.

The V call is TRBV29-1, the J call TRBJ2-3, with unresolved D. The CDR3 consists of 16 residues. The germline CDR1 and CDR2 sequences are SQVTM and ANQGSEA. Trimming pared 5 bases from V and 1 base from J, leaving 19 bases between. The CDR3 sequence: CSVTPGLGTRTDTQYF. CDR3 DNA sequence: TGCAGCGTTACCCCGGGCCTCGGAACCCGCACAGATACGCAGTATTTT.

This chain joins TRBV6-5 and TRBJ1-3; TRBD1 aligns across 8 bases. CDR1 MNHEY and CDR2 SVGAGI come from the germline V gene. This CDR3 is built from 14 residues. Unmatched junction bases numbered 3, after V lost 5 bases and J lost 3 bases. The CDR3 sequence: CASSKTGDGNTIYF. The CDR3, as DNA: TGTGCCAGCAGTAAGACAGGGGATGGAAACACCATATATTTT.

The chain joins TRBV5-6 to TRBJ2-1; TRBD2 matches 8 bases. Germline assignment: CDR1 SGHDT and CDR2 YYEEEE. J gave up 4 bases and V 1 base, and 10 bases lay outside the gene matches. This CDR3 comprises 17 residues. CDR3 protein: CASSLTPGGEVYNEQFF. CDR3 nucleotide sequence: TGTGCCAGCAGCTTGACCCCGGGGGGGGAGGTATACAATGAGCAGTTCTTC.

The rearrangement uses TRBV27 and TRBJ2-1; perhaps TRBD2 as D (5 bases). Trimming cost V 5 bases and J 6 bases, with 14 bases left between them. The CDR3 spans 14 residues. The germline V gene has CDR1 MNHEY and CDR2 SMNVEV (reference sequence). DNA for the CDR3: TGTGCCAGCAGTGCGATCTGGACTTCCAATGAGCAGTTCTTC. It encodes CASSAIWTSNEQFF.

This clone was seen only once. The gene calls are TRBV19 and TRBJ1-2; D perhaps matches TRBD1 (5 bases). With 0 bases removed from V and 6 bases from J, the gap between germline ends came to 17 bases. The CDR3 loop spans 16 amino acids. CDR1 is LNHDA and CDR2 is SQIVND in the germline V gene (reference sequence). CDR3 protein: CASSIDIVGPRDGYTF. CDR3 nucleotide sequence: TGTGCCAGTAGTATAGATATAGTGGGACCCAGGGATGGCTACACCTTC.

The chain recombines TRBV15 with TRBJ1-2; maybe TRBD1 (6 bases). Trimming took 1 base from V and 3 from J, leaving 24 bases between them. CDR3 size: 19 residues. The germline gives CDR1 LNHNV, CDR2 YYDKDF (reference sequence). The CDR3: CATSRGWGGEGVGDYGYTF. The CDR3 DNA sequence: TGTGCCACCAGCAGAGGTTGGGGCGGCGAGGGGGTCGGCGACTATGGCTACACCTTC. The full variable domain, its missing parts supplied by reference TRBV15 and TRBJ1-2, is DAMVIQNPRYQVTQFGKPVTLSCSQTLNHNVMYWYQQKSSQAPKLLFHYYDKDFNNEADTPDNFQSRRPNTSFCFLDIRSPGLGDTAMYLCATSRGWGGEGVGDYGYTFGSGTRLTVV.

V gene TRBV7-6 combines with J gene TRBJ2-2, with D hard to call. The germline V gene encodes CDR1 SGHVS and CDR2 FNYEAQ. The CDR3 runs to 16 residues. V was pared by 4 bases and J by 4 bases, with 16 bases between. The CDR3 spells CASSSEAGTFTGELFF. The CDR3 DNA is TGTGCCAGCAGCTCCGAGGCAGGTACCTTCACCGGGGAGCTGTTTTTT.

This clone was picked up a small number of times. CDR3 DNA sequence: TGTGCCAGCAGCCCCCTCGGGACACCGACCGGGGAGCTGTTTTTT. The encoded protein is CASSPLGTPTGELFF. The chain employs TRBV9 and TRBJ2-2; D may be TRBD1 (6 bases). The germline V gene encodes CDR1 SGDLS and CDR2 YYNGEE. Trimming took off 4 bases at V and 5 bases at J, with 15 bases between the two ends. The CDR3 covers 15 residues.

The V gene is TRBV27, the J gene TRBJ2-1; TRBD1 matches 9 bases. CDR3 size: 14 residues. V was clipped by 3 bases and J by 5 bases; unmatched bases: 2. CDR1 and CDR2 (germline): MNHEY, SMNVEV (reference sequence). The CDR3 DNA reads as TGTGCCAGCAGTTTGTACAGGGGGCACAATGAGCAGTTCTTC. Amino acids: CASSLYRGHNEQFF.

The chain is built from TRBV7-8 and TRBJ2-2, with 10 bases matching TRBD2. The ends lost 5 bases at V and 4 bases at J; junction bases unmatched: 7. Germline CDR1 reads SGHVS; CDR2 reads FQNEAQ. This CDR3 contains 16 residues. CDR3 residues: CASSVNLAGVTGELFF. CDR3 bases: TGTGCCAGCAGCGTCAATCTAGCGGGAGTCACCGGGGAGCTGTTTTTT.

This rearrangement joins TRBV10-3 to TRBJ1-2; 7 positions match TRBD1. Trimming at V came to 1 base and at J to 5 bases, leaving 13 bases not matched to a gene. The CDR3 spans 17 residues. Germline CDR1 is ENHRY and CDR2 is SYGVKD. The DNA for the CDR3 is TGTGCCATCAGTGAGTATGGGAGAGGACAGGACCTATATGGCTACACCTTC. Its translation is CAISEYGRGQDLYGYTF.

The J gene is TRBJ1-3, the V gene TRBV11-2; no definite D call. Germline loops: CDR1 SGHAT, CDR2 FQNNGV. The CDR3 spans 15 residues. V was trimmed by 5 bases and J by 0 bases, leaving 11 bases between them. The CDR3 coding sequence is TGTGCCAGCAGCATTCGACTGTACTCTGGAAACACCATATATTTT. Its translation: CASSIRLYSGNTIYF. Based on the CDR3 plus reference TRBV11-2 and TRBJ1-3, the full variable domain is EAGVAQSPRYKIIEKRQSVAFWCNPISGHATLYWYQQILGQGPKLLIQFQNNGVVDDSQLPKDRFSAERLKGVDSTLKIQPAKLEDSAVYLCASSIRLYSGNTIYFGEGSWLTVV.

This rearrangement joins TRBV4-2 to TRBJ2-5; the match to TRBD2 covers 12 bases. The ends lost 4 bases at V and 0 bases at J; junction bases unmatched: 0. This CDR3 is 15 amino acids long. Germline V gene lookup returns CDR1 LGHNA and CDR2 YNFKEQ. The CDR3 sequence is CASSRLAGDQETQYF. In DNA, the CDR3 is TGTGCCAGCAGCCGACTAGCGGGAGACCAAGAGACCCAGTACTTC.

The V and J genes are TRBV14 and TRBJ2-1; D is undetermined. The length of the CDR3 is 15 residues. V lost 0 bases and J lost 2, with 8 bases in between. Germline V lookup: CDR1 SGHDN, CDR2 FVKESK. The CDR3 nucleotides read TGTGCCAGCAGCCAAGATCGGACCACCTACAATGAGCAGTTCTTC. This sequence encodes CASSQDRTTYNEQFF. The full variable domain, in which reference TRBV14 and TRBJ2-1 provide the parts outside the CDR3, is EAGVTQFPSHSVIEKGQTVTLRCDPISGHDNLYWYRRVMGKEIKFLLHFVKESKQDESGMPNNRFLAERTGGTYSTLKVQPAELEDSGVYFCASSQDRTTYNEQFFGPGTRLTVL.

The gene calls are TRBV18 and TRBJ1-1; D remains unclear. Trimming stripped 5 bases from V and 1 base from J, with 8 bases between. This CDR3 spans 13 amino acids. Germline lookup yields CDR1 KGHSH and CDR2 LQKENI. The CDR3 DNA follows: TGTGCCAGCTCATCTACACAGAACACTGAAGCTTTCTTT. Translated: CASSSTQNTEAFF. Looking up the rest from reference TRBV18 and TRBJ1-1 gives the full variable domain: NAGVMQNPRHLVRRRGQEARLRCSPMKGHSHVYWYRQLPEEGLKFMVYLQKENIIDESGMPKERFSAEFPKEGPSILRIQQVVRGDSAAYFCASSSTQNTEAFFGQGTRLTVV.